Described below is a single TCR beta chain sequence and its context. This sample stems from a study of T cells after posttransplantation cyclophosphamide. Cells defined as naive were viable CD3+CD4+ or CD3+CD8+ and CCR7+CD45RA+CD45RO-CD95-CD27+CD28+. Profiled with immunoSEQ multiplex PCR; TCRdb holds only in-frame clones, not every one. Here the sample spans more than 30,000 clones, about nine tenths being singletons. The CDR3 is 11 amino acids. CDR1 and CDR2 (germline): MDHEN, SYDVKM. Trimming removed 6 bases from V and 6 bases from J, with 9 bases in between. The rearrangement links TRBV28 to TRBJ2-7, with TRBD1 as a possible D gene (5 bases). The receptor comes from a woman in her sixties in good health, CMV-negative, and a related stem cell transplant donor. The material sequenced was naive CD4+ T cells sorted from PBMCs. CDR3 in amino acids: CASSPRVEQYF. The CDR3 DNA sequence: TGTGCCAGCAGCCCCAGGGTCGAGCAGTACTTC. Filled out from reference TRBV28 and TRBJ2-7, the complete variable domain reads DVKVTQSSRYLVKRTGEKVFLECVQDMDHENMFWYRQDPGLGLRLIYFSYDVKMKEKGDIPEGYSVSREKKERFSLILESASTNQTSMYLCASSPRVEQYFGPGTRLTVT.